This entry lists 23 T cell receptor beta chains sequenced from one sample in a study of cytomegalovirus exposure and HLA in healthy donors. The PCR ran on 60 Vbeta and 13 Jbeta primers. The repertoire was sequenced with immunoSEQ multiplex PCR; TCRdb's copy has only in-frame clones and lacks some. The specimen's table records roughly 84,000 clones. The material sequenced was PBMCs. The receptors were gathered from a man in his forties or fifties in good health and CMV-seronegative.

As DNA, the CDR3 is TGTGCCAGCATGGGCGAACTAGTGAGCTATGGCTACACCTTC. Protein sequence: CASMGELVSYGYTF. The V gene is TRBV2, the J gene TRBJ1-2; D is unresolved. The CDR3 is 14 residues long. The V gene lost 7 bases and the J gene lost 4 bases, with 16 bases spanning the gap. Germline CDR1 reads SNHLY; CDR2 reads FYNNEI.

The rearrangement joins TRBV6-5 to TRBJ1-3; no clear D. The CDR3 is 16 residues long. Germline V gives CDR1 MNHEY, CDR2 SVGAGI. V gave up 2 bases and J gave up 0 bases, with 11 bases separating them. CDR3 sequence: CASSYGQAISGNTIYF. The CDR3 coding sequence is TGTGCCAGCAGTTACGGCCAGGCGATCTCTGGAAACACCATATATTTT.

This chain uses TRBV9 with TRBJ2-7, with D perhaps matching TRBD1 (5 bases). V was trimmed by 3 bases and J by 1 base, leaving 11 bases between them. This CDR3 contains 14 residues. The germline CDR1 and CDR2 sequences are SGDLS and YYNGEE. The CDR3 region is CASSAGHLSYEQYF. DNA for the CDR3: TGTGCCAGCAGCGCCGGACACCTATCCTACGAGCAGTACTTC.

This rearrangement joins TRBV28 to TRBJ1-3; 7 bases match TRBD1. The CDR3 has 14 amino acids. In germline, CDR1 is MDHEN, CDR2 SYDVKM. Trimming removed 5 bases from V and 2 bases from J; junction bases left unmatched: 3. CDR3 in DNA: TGTGCCAGCAGTGTCGACAGGGCTGGAAACACCATATATTTT. It is translated as CASSVDRAGNTIYF.

The chain has TRBV7-3 and TRBJ2-7; TRBD1 matches 9 bases. The CDR3 length is 15 residues. Per germline, CDR1 SGHTA and CDR2 FQGTGA. V was pared by 5 bases and J by 1 base, with 6 bases of the junction left unmatched. CDR3 residues: CASSETGQGSYEQYF. The CDR3 DNA reads TGTGCCAGCAGCGAAACGGGACAGGGTTCCTACGAGCAGTACTTC.

The rearrangement links TRBV6-5 to TRBJ2-1, with D possibly TRBD2 on 7 matching bases. Trimming removed 6 bases at V and 13 bases at J, with 25 bases between. CDR1 and CDR2 (germline): MNHEY, SVGAGI. The CDR3 is 15 amino acids. The CDR3 spells CASSPGLVGGQIQFF. CDR3 nucleotides: TGTGCCAGCAGCCCCGGACTAGTGGGGGGGCAGATACAGTTCTTC.

V and J are TRBV20-1 and TRBJ2-7; D might be TRBD1 (5 bases). The CDR3 has 11 amino acids. V was trimmed by 6 bases and J by 3 bases, leaving 9 bases between them. From germline, CDR1 is DFQATT and CDR2 SNEGSKA (reference sequence). Here the CDR3 DNA reads TGCAGTGCGCGACAGAACTACGAGCAGTACTTC. This gives the protein CSARQNYEQYF.

The genes are TRBV6-5 and TRBJ2-7, with 9 bases lining up with TRBD2. This CDR3 has 15 amino acids. After removal of 5 bases from V and 5 bases from J, the junction contained 10 bases not matched to a gene. Germline CDR1 reads MNHEY; CDR2 reads SVGAGI. This chain's CDR3 is CASSNFIAGANEQYF. CDR3 bases: TGTGCCAGCAGTAATTTTATAGCGGGGGCGAACGAGCAGTACTTC.

The rearrangement joins TRBV28 to TRBJ2-7; 8 bases map to TRBD1. CDR3 length: 16 residues. V was pared by 6 bases and J by 3 bases, with 13 bases of the junction left unmatched. CDR1 is MDHEN, CDR2 SYDVKM, per germline. The chain's CDR3 is CASSPITGGLLYEQYF. The CDR3 nucleotides are TGTGCCAGCAGCCCGATTACAGGGGGTCTCCTCTACGAGCAGTACTTC.

The chain uses TRBV27 and TRBJ2-5; maybe TRBD2 (6 bases). Trimming left V 5 bases short and J 2 bases short, with 15 bases between. In germline, CDR1 is MNHEY, CDR2 SMNVEV (reference sequence). The CDR3 has 15 residues. The CDR3 DNA reads as TGTGCCAGCAGTCATCGTGCCGGGGGACAAGAGACCCAGTACTTC. It encodes CASSHRAGGQETQYF.

The V and J genes are TRBV4-3 and TRBJ1-1; D is possibly TRBD1 (5 bases). This CDR3 is built from 18 residues. The germline V gene has CDR1 LGHNA and CDR2 YSLEER. With 0 bases removed from V and 1 base from J, the gap between germline ends came to 18 bases. This CDR3 is CASSQDRWGSTGNTEAFF. In nucleotides, the CDR3 is TGCGCCAGCAGCCAAGACAGGTGGGGTTCTACAGGGAACACTGAAGCTTTCTTT.

J is TRBJ1-1 and V is TRBV20-1, with 7 bases aligning to TRBD1. From germline, CDR1 is DFQATT and CDR2 SNEGSKA (reference sequence). The CDR3 extends over 10 amino acids. Trimming removed 8 bases from V and 7 bases from J; junction bases left unmatched: 4. As DNA, the CDR3 is TGCAGTTGGACAGGAAGTGAAGCTTTCTTT. This gives the protein CSWTGSEAFF.

V and J are TRBV7-9 and TRBJ2-7; 8 positions agree with TRBD1. The junction had 5 bases not matched to a gene; V was cut back by 5 bases and J by 2 bases. There are 14 residues in the CDR3. Germline CDR1 SEHNR, CDR2 FQNEAQ (reference sequence). CDR3 DNA: TGTGCCAGCAGCAAGGTACAGGGGGCCTACGAGCAGTACTTC. Encoded protein: CASSKVQGAYEQYF.

The chain recombines TRBV6-1 with TRBJ1-4, with a tentative D call TRBD1 (5 bases). The CDR3 extends over 13 amino acids. V dropped 7 bases and J dropped 7 bases, with 13 bases sitting between them. Germline-derived CDR1 and CDR2 are MNHNS and SASEGT. The CDR3 here is CASTLGAVEKLFF. The CDR3 DNA reads as TGTGCCAGCACCCTTGGGGCGGTTGAAAAACTGTTTTTT.

The chain employs TRBV2 and TRBJ1-1; 10 bases agree with TRBD1. Germline trimming cut 0 bases from V and 0 bases from J; bases unmatched to any gene: 4. The CDR3 totals 17 residues. Germline V gene sequence: CDR1 SNHLY, CDR2 FYNNEI. The CDR3 coding sequence is TGTGCCAGCAGTGAAGCTTTGGGACAGGGGATGAACACTGAAGCTTTCTTT. It codes for CASSEALGQGMNTEAFF.

This sequence joins TRBV29-1 and TRBJ2-3; 8 positions match TRBD1. The CDR3 has 13 amino acids. CDR1 is SQVTM, CDR2 ANQGSEA, per germline. J lost 3 bases, V lost 7 bases, and 6 bases had no gene match. The CDR3 DNA reads as TGCAGCGCCCCCAGGGGGCAAACAGATACGCAGTATTTT. It is translated as CSAPRGQTDTQYF.

The chain uses TRBV5-1 and TRBJ1-4, with D uncertain. The V gene lost 0 bases and the J gene lost 8 bases, with 8 bases spanning the gap. CDR3 length equals 13 residues. CDR1 and CDR2 (germline): SGHRS, YFSETQ. This CDR3 is CASSLGENEKLFF. CDR3 DNA: TGCGCCAGCAGCTTGGGGGAGAACGAAAAACTGTTTTTT.

The V and J genes are TRBV4-3 and TRBJ2-3; 11 bases fit TRBD2. The CDR3 covers 19 residues. The V segment lost 0 bases and the J segment 0 bases; nucleotides outside the gene matches: 8. Germline-derived CDR1 and CDR2 are LGHNA and YSLEER. The CDR3 spells CASSQDSWLAGGSTDTQYF. CDR3 DNA sequence: TGCGCCAGCAGCCAAGATTCGTGGCTAGCGGGGGGTAGCACAGATACGCAGTATTTT.

The rearrangement uses TRBV19 and TRBJ1-5; tentative D call: TRBD1 (6 bases). Germline V gene sequence: CDR1 LNHDA, CDR2 SQIVND (reference sequence). The V end lost 7 bases, the J end lost 6 bases, and 10 bases lay between the germline ends. CDR3 length equals 12 residues. The CDR3 region is CASTLGGQPQHF. DNA of the CDR3: TGTGCCAGTACCCTAGGGGGTCAGCCCCAGCATTTT.

The V and J genes are TRBV6-5 and TRBJ1-1, with no clear D. The CDR3 extends over 16 amino acids. In germline, CDR1 is MNHEY, CDR2 SVGAGI. The V gene lost 0 bases and the J gene lost 0 bases, with 11 bases spanning the gap. The CDR3 region is CASSYSSGGLNTEAFF. The CDR3 DNA is TGTGCCAGCAGTTACTCGAGCGGCGGATTGAACACTGAAGCTTTCTTT.

The chain employs TRBV30 and TRBJ2-1; a weak D match, TRBD2 (5 bases). This CDR3 comprises 17 residues. V was cut by 4 bases and J by 6 bases, with 25 bases left in between. The V gene's germline CDR1 is GTSNPN and CDR2 SVGIG (reference sequence). For the CDR3, the DNA is TGTGCCTGGACGGACGAAGTGGCGAGGGAAGCTTCCAATGAGCAGTTCTTC. Translating gives CAWTDEVAREASNEQFF. The whole variable domain, remainder taken from reference TRBV30 and TRBJ2-1, is SQTIHQWPATLVQPVGSPLSLECTVEGTSNPNLYWYRQAAGRGLQLLFYSVGIGQISSEVPQNLSASRPQDRQFILSSKKLLLSDSGFYLCAWTDEVAREASNEQFFGPGTRLTVL.

CDR3 in amino acids: CASGFLDRDNQPQHF. For the CDR3, the DNA is TGTGCTAGTGGTTTTCTGGACAGGGACAATCAGCCCCAGCATTTT. The V and J genes are TRBV12-5 and TRBJ1-5, with TRBD1 matching over 8 bases. V lost 3 bases, J lost 3 bases, and 4 bases stayed unmatched. Germline V gives CDR1 LGHNT, CDR2 FRNRAP. There are 15 residues in the CDR3.

This chain uses TRBV27 with TRBJ2-7; TRBD1 is a possible D gene (6 bases). The CDR3 has 16 residues. Trimming took 2 bases from V and 4 from J, leaving 18 bases between them. CDR1 and CDR2 from the germline V gene are MNHEY and SMNVEV (reference sequence). The CDR3 DNA is TGTGCCAGCAGTTTAGGGAGACAGGCCACCCTATACGAGCAGTACTTC. It specifies CASSLGRQATLYEQYF.